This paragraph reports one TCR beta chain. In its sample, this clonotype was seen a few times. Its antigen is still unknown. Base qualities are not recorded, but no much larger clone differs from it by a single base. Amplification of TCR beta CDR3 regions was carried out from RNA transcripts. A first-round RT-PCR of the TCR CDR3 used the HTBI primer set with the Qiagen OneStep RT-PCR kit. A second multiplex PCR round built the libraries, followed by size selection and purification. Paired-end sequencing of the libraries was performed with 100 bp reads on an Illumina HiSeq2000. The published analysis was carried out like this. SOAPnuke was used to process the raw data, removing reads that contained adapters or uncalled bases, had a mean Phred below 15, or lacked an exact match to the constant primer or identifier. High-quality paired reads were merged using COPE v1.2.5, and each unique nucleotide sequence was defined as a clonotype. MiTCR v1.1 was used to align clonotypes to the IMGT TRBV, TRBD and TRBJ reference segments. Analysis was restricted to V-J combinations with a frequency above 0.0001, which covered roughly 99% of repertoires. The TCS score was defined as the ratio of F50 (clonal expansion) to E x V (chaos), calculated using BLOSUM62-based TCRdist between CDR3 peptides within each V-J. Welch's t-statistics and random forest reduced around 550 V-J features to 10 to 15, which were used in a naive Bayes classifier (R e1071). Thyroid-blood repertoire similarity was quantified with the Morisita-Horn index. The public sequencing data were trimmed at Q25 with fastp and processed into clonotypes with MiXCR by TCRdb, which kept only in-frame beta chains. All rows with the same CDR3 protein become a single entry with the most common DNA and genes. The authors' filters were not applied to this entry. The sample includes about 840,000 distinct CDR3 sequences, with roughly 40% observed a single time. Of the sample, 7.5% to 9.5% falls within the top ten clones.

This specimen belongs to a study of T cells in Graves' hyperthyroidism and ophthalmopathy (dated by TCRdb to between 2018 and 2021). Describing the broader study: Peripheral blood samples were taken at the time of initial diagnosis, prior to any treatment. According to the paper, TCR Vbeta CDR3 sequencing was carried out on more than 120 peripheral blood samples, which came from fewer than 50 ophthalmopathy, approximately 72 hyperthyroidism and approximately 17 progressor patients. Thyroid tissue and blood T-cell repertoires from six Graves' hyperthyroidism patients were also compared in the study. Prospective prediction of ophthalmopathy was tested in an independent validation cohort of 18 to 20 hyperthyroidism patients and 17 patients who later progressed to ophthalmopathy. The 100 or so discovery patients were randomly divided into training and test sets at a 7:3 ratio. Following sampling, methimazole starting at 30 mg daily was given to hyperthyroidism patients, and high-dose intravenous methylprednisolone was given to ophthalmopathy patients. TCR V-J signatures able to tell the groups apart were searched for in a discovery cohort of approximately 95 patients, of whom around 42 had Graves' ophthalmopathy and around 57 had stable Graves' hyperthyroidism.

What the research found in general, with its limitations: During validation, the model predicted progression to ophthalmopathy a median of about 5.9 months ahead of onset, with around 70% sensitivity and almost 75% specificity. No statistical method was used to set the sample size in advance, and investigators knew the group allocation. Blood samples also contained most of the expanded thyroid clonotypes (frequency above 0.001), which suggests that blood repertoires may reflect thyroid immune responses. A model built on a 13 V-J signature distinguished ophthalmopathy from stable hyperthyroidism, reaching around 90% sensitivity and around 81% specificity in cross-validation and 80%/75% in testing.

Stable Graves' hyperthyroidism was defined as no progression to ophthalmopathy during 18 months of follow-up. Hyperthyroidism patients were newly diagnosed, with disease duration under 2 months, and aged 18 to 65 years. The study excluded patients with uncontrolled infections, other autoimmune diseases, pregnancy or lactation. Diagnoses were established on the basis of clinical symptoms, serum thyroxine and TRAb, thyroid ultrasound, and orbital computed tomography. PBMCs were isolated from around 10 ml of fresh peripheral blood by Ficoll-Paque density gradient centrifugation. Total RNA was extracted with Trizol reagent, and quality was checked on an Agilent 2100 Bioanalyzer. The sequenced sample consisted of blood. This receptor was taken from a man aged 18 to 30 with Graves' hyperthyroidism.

The DNA sequence is TGTGCCAGCAGCTTACGATCGGTAGGGGAGCTGTTTTTT. Its coded protein is CASSLRSVGELFF. This sequence uses TRBV7-9 and TRBJ2-2; there is no confident call for the D gene. Reading from cysteine to phenylalanine, the CDR3 counts 13 amino acids. Only CDR3 DNA is held: 39 bases, read in frame from base 1. Via the germline V gene (reference sequence), CDR1 is SEHNR and CDR2 FQNEAQ. V is reduced by 2 bases and J by 8 bases, leaving a spacing of 9 bases between them. Where the CDR3 stops, the reference TRBV7-9 and TRBJ2-2 genes take over; the full variable domain is DTGVSQNPRHKITKRGQNVTFRCDPISEHNRLYWYRQTLGQGPEFLTYFQNEAQLEKSRLLSDRFSAERPKGSFSTLEIQRTEQGDSAMYLCASSLRSVGELFFGEGSRLTVL.